These 13 T cell receptor beta chains were sequenced from one sample in a study of T cell changes during pregnancy in multiple sclerosis (dated by TCRdb to the late 2010s). The library was produced with the immunoSEQ multiplex PCR assay. TCRdb obtained this table from immuneACCESS and retained in-frame rearrangements with V and J assigned. These tables miss some clones; where compared with another copy, unresolved V genes account for less than half of the shortfall, and the remainder is unexplained. For this sample the table gives about 84,000 clones, of which 94% were detected only once. The ten top clones hold 2.5% of the sample. The sample consisted of peripheral blood, taken in the third trimester of pregnancy. Receptor source: a female donor with multiple sclerosis, enrolled in a pregnancy study.

The chain uses TRBV5-4 and TRBJ2-2; D unresolved. V was trimmed by 1 base and J by 8 bases, leaving 12 bases between them. CDR1 SGHNT and CDR2 YYREEE come from the germline V gene (reference sequence). The CDR3 is made up of 14 amino acids. CDR3 in DNA: TGTGCCAGCAGCTTGCGCCCCCAAGAGGGGGAGCTGTTTTTT. Translating gives CASSLRPQEGELFF.

The chain employs TRBV28 and TRBJ1-5; D is possibly TRBD1 (6 bases). The CDR3 totals 18 residues. The V gene lost 6 bases and the J gene lost 0 bases, with 21 bases spanning the gap. Germline-derived CDR1 and CDR2 are MDHEN and SYDVKM. The CDR3 is CASSPGLAGGPSNQPQHF. The CDR3 nucleotides read TGTGCCAGCAGCCCGGGACTAGCGGGGGGGCCTAGCAATCAGCCCCAGCATTTT. The variable domain in full, completed from reference TRBV28 and TRBJ1-5, reads DVKVTQSSRYLVKRTGEKVFLECVQDMDHENMFWYRQDPGLGLRLIYFSYDVKMKEKGDIPEGYSVSREKKERFSLILESASTNQTSMYLCASSPGLAGGPSNQPQHFGDGTRLSIL.

The genes are TRBV9 and TRBJ2-3; 16 bases map to TRBD2. The V segment lost 3 bases and the J segment 0 bases; nucleotides outside the gene matches: 4. The CDR3 sequence is 18 residues long. Germline CDR1 and CDR2: SGDLS and YYNGEE. The CDR3 region has the DNA TGTGCCAGCAGCGCGGGACTAGCGGGGGGGTCTAGCACAGATACGCAGTATTTT. This encodes CASSAGLAGGSSTDTQYF.

The chain joins TRBV6-1 to TRBJ2-3, with 8 positions matching TRBD2. The CDR3 sequence is 13 residues long. Per germline, CDR1 MNHNS and CDR2 SASEGT. V trimming: 6 bases; J trimming: 5 bases; junction bases outside the gene matches: 4. CDR3 coding DNA: TGTGCCAGCAGGGGACTAGACCGAGATACGCAGTATTTT. Protein: CASRGLDRDTQYF.

This clone was counted a single time. J is TRBJ1-1 and V is TRBV4-1; D possibly corresponds to TRBD1 (5 bases). The germline V gene has CDR1 MGHRA and CDR2 YSYEKL. The ends were cut back, 3 bases at V and 0 bases at J, with 11 bases in the middle. This CDR3 is 15 amino acids long. Here the CDR3 DNA reads TGCGCCAGCAGCCAGATCGGGGGGGTGAACACTGAAGCTTTCTTT. Protein product: CASSQIGGVNTEAFF.

This chain connects TRBV27 to TRBJ2-1; D is possibly TRBD1 (6 bases). The V and J ends lost 6 bases and 4 bases respectively, with 16 bases between them. The germline gives CDR1 MNHEY, CDR2 SMNVEV (reference sequence). The length of the CDR3 is 15 residues. CDR3 residues: CASRSLRDTYNEQFF. The CDR3 DNA is TGTGCCAGCAGAAGCCTCCGGGACACATACAATGAGCAGTTCTTC.

This rearrangement joins TRBV25-1 to TRBJ1-2, with D maybe TRBD1 (5 bases). Trimming pared 3 bases from V and 1 base from J, leaving 9 bases between. Germline loops: CDR1 MGHDK, CDR2 SYGVNS. The CDR3 has 14 amino acids. CDR3 DNA: TGTGCCAGCAGTGAGTACGGGGGTAACTATGGCTACACCTTC. Translating it yields CASSEYGGNYGYTF.

This rearrangement joins TRBV9 to TRBJ1-1; D possibly corresponds to TRBD1 (6 bases). Between the trimmed V and J ends, which lost 0 bases and 3 bases, there was a span of 6 bases. CDR1 is SGDLS, CDR2 YYNGEE, per germline. CDR3 size: 13 residues. This chain's CDR3 is CASSVDRDTEAFF. CDR3 nucleotide sequence: TGTGCCAGCAGCGTAGACAGGGACACTGAAGCTTTCTTT.

The CDR3 loop reads CASSADRVGNQPQHF. CDR3 coding DNA: TGTGCCAGCAGCGCGGACAGGGTCGGAAATCAGCCCCAGCATTTT. The chain links TRBV2 to TRBJ1-5; 8 bases line up with TRBD1. In germline, CDR1 is SNHLY, CDR2 FYNNEI. This CDR3 is 15 amino acids long. With 6 bases clipped from V and 4 bases from J, the junction kept 8 bases outside the gene matches.

The V call is TRBV25-1, the J call TRBJ2-7; D gene unclear. V dropped 3 bases and J dropped 4 bases, with 4 bases sitting between them. This CDR3 contains 11 residues. Per germline, CDR1 MGHDK and CDR2 SYGVNS. The DNA of the CDR3 is TGTGCCAGCAGTGATGCGTACGAGCAGTACTTC. This translates into CASSDAYEQYF.

The V and J genes are TRBV4-1 and TRBJ2-1; 9 bases fit TRBD2. The germline V gene has CDR1 MGHRA and CDR2 YSYEKL. CDR3 length: 16 amino acids. Unmatched junction bases numbered 10, after V lost 0 bases and J lost 10 bases. CDR3 nucleotide sequence: TGCGCCAGCAGCCAAGATTCGAGCGGGAGGTTTGGAGAGCAGTTCTTC. This translates into CASSQDSSGRFGEQFF.

The chain joins TRBV11-1 to TRBJ2-5; 7 bases match TRBD1. The CDR3 runs to 14 residues. CDR1 and CDR2 from the germline V gene are SGHAT and FQDESV (reference sequence). J was trimmed by 9 bases and V by 5 bases; bases with no gene match: 12. CDR3 DNA: TGTGCCAGCAGCGGAACGGGGACAGTTCAGGCCCAGTACTTC. It codes for CASSGTGTVQAQYF.

This chain connects TRBV6-4 to TRBJ1-6; D ambiguous. Germline CDR1 MRHNA, CDR2 SNTAGT. CDR3 length equals 14 residues. With 0 bases removed from V and 7 bases from J, the gap between germline ends came to 7 bases. The CDR3 here is CASSDSWQNSPLHF. CDR3 DNA: TGTGCCAGCAGTGACTCTTGGCAAAATTCACCCCTCCACTTT.